This T cell receptor (beta chain) appears in the sequencing data of a study of blood T cell repertoires in COVID-19. The CDR3 has 17 amino acids. V was clipped by 0 bases and J by 3 bases; unmatched bases: 8. Germline-derived CDR1 and CDR2 are LGHNA and YSLEER. Measured with immunoSEQ multiplex PCR; TCRdb has only the in-frame clones, and not every one. Of about 81,000 clones in the sample, about 85% were seen once. This receptor was obtained from a woman aged 65 to 85 with acute or convalescent COVID-19. Source material: peripheral blood. The V and J genes are TRBV4-3 and TRBJ2-1; 7 nucleotides match TRBD1. CDR3 coding DNA: TGCGCCAGCAGCCAAGAAAGGGGGCAGATCCTCTACAATGAGCAGTTCTTC. This encodes CASSQERGQILYNEQFF.